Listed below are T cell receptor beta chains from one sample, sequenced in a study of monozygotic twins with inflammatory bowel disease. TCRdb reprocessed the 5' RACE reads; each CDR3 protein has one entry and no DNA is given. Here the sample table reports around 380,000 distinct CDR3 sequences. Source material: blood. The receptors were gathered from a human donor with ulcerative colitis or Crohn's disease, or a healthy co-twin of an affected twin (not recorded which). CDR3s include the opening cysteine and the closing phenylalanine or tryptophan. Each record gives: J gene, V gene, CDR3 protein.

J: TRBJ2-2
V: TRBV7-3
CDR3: CASSLLAGKLGTGELFF

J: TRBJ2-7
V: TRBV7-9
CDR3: CASSPGPLAGRTQSSYEQYF

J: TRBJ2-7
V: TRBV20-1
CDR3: CSASSGNNEQYF

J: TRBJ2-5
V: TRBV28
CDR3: CASSMGLAGETQYF

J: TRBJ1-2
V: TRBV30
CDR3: CAWSMTNYGYTF

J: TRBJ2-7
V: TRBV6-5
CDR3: CASSYSGTSRPEQYF

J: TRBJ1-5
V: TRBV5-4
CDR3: CASSLDRGEIQPRHF

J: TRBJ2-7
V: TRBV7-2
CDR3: CASSPLRGKGSYEQYF

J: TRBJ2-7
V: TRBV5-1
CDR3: CASSRTIMGEQYF

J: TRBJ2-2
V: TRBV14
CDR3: CASSQALTGELFF

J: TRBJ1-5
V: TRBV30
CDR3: CAYSDRGNQPQHF

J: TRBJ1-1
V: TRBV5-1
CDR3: CASSFPFEGERAQPEAFF

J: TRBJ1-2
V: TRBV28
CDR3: CASSWGFYGYTF

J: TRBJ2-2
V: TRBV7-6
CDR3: CASSLYGRTGELFF

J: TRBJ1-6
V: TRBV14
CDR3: CASSLQGWRSPLHF

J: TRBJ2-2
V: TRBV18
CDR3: CASSPPSRTGELFF

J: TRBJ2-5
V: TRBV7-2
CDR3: CATGTRGLETQYF

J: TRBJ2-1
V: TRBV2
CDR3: CASSAGASYNEQFF

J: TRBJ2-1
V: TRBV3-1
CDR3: CASSRQGTEQFF

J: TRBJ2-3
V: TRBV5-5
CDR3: CASSSPGTGSTDTQYF

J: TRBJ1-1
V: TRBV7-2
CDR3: CASSPLAVNLEAFF

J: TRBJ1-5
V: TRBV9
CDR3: CASSVGPGNQPQHF

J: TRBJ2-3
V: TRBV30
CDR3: CAWSVGQQHTDTQYF

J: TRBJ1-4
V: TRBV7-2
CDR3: CASSLRAGDEKLFF

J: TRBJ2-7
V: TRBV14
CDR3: CASSAQGGWYEQYF

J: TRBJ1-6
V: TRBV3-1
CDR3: CASSQRRGPIHF

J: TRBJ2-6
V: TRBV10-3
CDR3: CAISHDRDSGANVLTF

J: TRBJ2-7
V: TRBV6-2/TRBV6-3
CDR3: CASSTLRDGSYEQYF

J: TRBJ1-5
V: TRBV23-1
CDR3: CASDSSRFSNQPQHF

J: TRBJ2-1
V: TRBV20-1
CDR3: CSATVAGRLYDEQFF

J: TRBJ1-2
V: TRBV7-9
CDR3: CASSLSLGDGYTF

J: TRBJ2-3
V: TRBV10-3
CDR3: CAISEFGRSTDTQYF

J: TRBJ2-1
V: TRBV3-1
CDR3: CASSRRGLAGNEQFF

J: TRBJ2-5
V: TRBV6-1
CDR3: CASSPPGRDYRETQYF

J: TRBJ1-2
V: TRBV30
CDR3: CAWSPGQGDGYTF

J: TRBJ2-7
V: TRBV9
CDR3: CASSVGRLAEYNEQYF

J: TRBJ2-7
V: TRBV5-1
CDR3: CASSVAGTSYEQYF

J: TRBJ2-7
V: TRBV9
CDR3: CASSVGLAGDEQYF

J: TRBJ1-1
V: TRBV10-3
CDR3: CAISAQGGTEAFF

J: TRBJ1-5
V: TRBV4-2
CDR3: CASSQGQGGFGQPQHF

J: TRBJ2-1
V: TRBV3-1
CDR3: CASSRQAGATYNEQFF

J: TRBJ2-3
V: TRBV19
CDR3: CASGYRGQGTDTQYF

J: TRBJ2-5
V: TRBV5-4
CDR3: CASSSPVSTGEETQYF

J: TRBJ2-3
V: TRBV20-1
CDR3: CTSLRHSTDTQYF

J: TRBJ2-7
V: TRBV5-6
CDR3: CASSSQGAPSTEQYF

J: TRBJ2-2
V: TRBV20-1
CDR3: CSAAGRALRTGELFF

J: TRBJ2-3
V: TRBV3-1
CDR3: CASSQDSSGRAVTDTQYF

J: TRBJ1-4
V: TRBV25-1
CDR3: CASSLTAASNEKLFF

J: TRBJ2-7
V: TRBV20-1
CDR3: CSAREFRQDQGTYEQYF